Shown below are 25 T cell receptor beta chains from a single sample sequenced in a study of T cell repertoires in cytomegalovirus infection. TCRdb ran MiXCR on the reads and lists one entry per CDR3 protein. The data contain 250,000 to 350,000 distinct CDR3 sequences, around 25% of them singletons. The sequenced sample was PBMCs. These receptors originate from a human donor in good health (CMV status not recorded). Some clones in this sample may be carry-over from other donors' samples.

Ten or more counts support this clonotype. The rearrangement joins TRBV7-2 to TRBJ2-7; 9 bases are shared with TRBD2. Germline values: CDR1 SGHTA, CDR2 FQGNSA. The ends lost 1 base at V and 1 base at J; junction bases unmatched: 8. This CDR3 is 17 amino acids long. CDR3 in DNA: TGTGCCAGCAGCTTAGGGTCAACTAGCGGGCCGTCCTACGAGCAGTACTTC. This sequence encodes CASSLGSTSGPSYEQYF.

The chain couples TRBV5-6 to TRBJ1-2; 9 bases agree with TRBD1. The CDR3 sequence is 15 residues long. CDR1 and CDR2 from the germline V gene are SGHDT and YYEEEE. Trimming removed 2 bases from V and 4 bases from J; junction bases left unmatched: 6. CDR3: CASSFGQGKSYGYTF. The CDR3 DNA is TGTGCCAGCAGCTTCGGACAGGGGAAAAGCTATGGCTACACCTTC.

The genes are TRBV20-1 and TRBJ2-7, with D possibly being TRBD2 (5 bases). Germline V gives CDR1 DFQATT, CDR2 SNEGSKA (reference sequence). The CDR3 sequence is 13 residues long. Trimming pared 7 bases from V and 2 bases from J, leaving 15 bases between. CDR3 protein: CSVSTAVAYEQYF. CDR3 nucleotides: TGCAGTGTCAGTACAGCGGTAGCCTACGAGCAGTACTTC.

In DNA, the CDR3 is TGCGCCAGCAGCTTGGACCCGAGAACCTACAATGAGCAGTTCTTC. This codes for CASSLDPRTYNEQFF. The chain uses TRBV5-1 and TRBJ2-1; D gene unclear. V was shortened by 0 bases and J by 2 bases, with 9 bases between the two germline ends. The CDR3 runs to 15 residues. The germline V gene has CDR1 SGHRS and CDR2 YFSETQ.

This clonotype was seen a handful of times. This rearrangement joins TRBV7-3 to TRBJ2-3; the match to TRBD1 covers 7 bases. CDR3 length: 16 amino acids. CDR1 and CDR2 (germline): SGHTA, FQGTGA. V dropped 2 bases and J dropped 2; count of bases not matched to a gene: 7. The CDR3 is CASSLRRGRDTDTQYF. The CDR3 DNA follows: TGTGCCAGCAGCTTACGTAGGGGGCGCGACACAGATACGCAGTATTTT.

This clonotype turned up a few times. This rearrangement joins TRBV29-1 to TRBJ1-6; D ambiguous. With 4 bases removed from V and 12 bases from J, the gap between germline ends came to 10 bases. Germline V lookup: CDR1 SQVTM, CDR2 ANQGSEA. CDR3 length: 11 amino acids. CDR3 residues: CSVGPDGPLHF. The CDR3 nucleotides read TGCAGCGTTGGACCGGACGGACCCCTCCACTTT.

This clonotype has a count of ten or more. The rearrangement joins TRBV7-2 to TRBJ1-1; D gene uncertain. Trimming removed 1 base from V and 1 base from J, with 7 bases in between. The CDR3 contains 14 residues. Germline CDR1 is SGHTA and CDR2 is FQGNSA. The CDR3 reads CASSLVLGNTEAFF. CDR3 nucleotides: TGTGCCAGCAGCTTAGTTCTGGGGAACACTGAAGCTTTCTTT.

This chain links TRBV7-2 with TRBJ2-1; D might be TRBD2 (6 bases). The CDR3 contains 14 residues. V was clipped by 5 bases and J by 2 bases, with 10 bases between them. Germline V lookup: CDR1 SGHTA, CDR2 FQGNSA. The CDR3 DNA is TGTGCCAGCAGCCAGCGGGCTACCTACAATGAGCAGTTCTTC. Protein sequence: CASSQRATYNEQFF.

The gene calls are TRBV6-2 or TRBV6-3 and TRBJ1-6; D perhaps matches TRBD1 (5 bases). The CDR3 has 13 residues. Germline V gene data show CDR1 as MNHEY and CDR2 as SVGEGT. V lost 5 bases to trimming and J lost 12 bases, with 14 bases between them. This CDR3 reads CASSLRDEEPLHF. The DNA for the CDR3 is TGTGCCAGCAGTCTCCGGGACGAGGAACCCCTCCACTTT.

The chain carries TRBV28 and TRBJ2-2, with no clear D. CDR3 length: 13 residues. CDR1 and CDR2 (germline): MDHEN, SYDVKM. Trimming took off 5 bases at V and 9 bases at J, with 13 bases between the two ends. The CDR3 loop is CASSRNPSRELFF. The CDR3 DNA follows: TGTGCCAGCAGTCGAAACCCCAGTAGGGAGCTGTTTTTT. Drawing the rest from reference TRBV28 and TRBJ2-2, the complete variable domain is DVKVTQSSRYLVKRTGEKVFLECVQDMDHENMFWYRQDPGLGLRLIYFSYDVKMKEKGDIPEGYSVSREKKERFSLILESASTNQTSMYLCASSRNPSRELFFGEGSRLTVL.

The chain links TRBV19 to TRBJ1-5, with 8 positions matching TRBD1. Per germline, CDR1 LNHDA and CDR2 SQIVND (reference sequence). J gave up 2 bases and V 5 bases, and 8 bases lay outside the gene matches. The CDR3 is 16 amino acids. CDR3 sequence reads: CASSWTGLEGNQPQHF. The CDR3 DNA reads as TGTGCCAGTAGTTGGACAGGGTTGGAGGGCAATCAGCCCCAGCATTTT.

This clonotype has more than one count but fewer than ten. The rearrangement uses TRBV28 and TRBJ1-2, with D uncertain. Germline V lookup: CDR1 MDHEN, CDR2 SYDVKM. This CDR3 contains 14 residues. V dropped 2 bases and J dropped 4 bases, with 11 bases sitting between them. The CDR3 coding sequence is TGTGCCAGCAGTTTAGGCAGTACCTTCTATGGCTACACCTTC. It translates to CASSLGSTFYGYTF.

In this sample, this clonotype turned up many times. The chain uses TRBV11-2 and TRBJ2-3, with D perhaps TRBD2 (6 bases). The CDR3 spans 13 residues. Trimming removed 0 bases at V and 8 bases at J, with 9 bases between. CDR1 is SGHAT and CDR2 is FQNNGV in the germline V gene. DNA for the CDR3: TGTGCCAGCAGCTTAGATCTGGGGGGTACGCAGTATTTT. The encoded protein is CASSLDLGGTQYF.

CDR3 in amino acids: CASRANSGNTIYF. For the CDR3, the DNA is TGTGCCAGCAGGGCTAACTCTGGAAACACCATATATTTT. The chain recombines TRBV12-3 or TRBV12-4 with TRBJ1-3, with unresolved D. Trimming removed 6 bases from V and 0 bases from J, with 6 bases in between. This CDR3 region has 13 residues.

This clonotype was found a few times. The rearrangement joins TRBV5-1 to TRBJ1-5; TRBD1 agrees at 11 bases. Per the germline V gene, CDR1 is SGHRS and CDR2 is YFSETQ. The CDR3 is 15 amino acids. With 2 bases clipped from V and 5 bases from J, the junction kept 3 bases outside the gene matches. CDR3 sequence reads: CASSFGTGGDQPQHF. The CDR3 coding sequence is TGCGCCAGCAGCTTTGGGACAGGGGGGGATCAGCCCCAGCATTTT.

The chain combines TRBV20-1 with TRBJ2-5; 10 bases map to TRBD1. Germline V lookup: CDR1 DFQATT, CDR2 SNEGSKA (reference sequence). V was pared by 6 bases and J by 5 bases, with 12 bases of the junction left unmatched. This CDR3 is 15 amino acids long. The CDR3 loop reads CSAKDRGLLLETQYF. The CDR3, as DNA: TGCAGTGCGAAAGACAGGGGGCTTTTGTTGGAGACCCAGTACTTC.

The chain is built from TRBV27 and TRBJ2-7; a possible D gene is TRBD1 (6 bases). The CDR3 extends over 16 amino acids. Germline-derived CDR1 and CDR2 are MNHEY and SMNVEV (reference sequence). The ends were cut back, 3 bases at V and 0 bases at J, with 15 bases in the middle. CDR3 amino acids: CASSFWGHPSSYEQYF. CDR3 DNA: TGTGCCAGCAGTTTTTGGGGACACCCATCCTCCTACGAGCAGTACTTC.

This clonotype was seen at least ten times. The V gene is TRBV7-9, the J gene TRBJ2-1; D is unresolved. This CDR3 has 15 residues. Trimming pared 5 bases from V and 0 bases from J, leaving 11 bases between. CDR1 SEHNR and CDR2 FQNEAQ come from the germline V gene (reference sequence). The CDR3 nucleotides are TGTGCCAGCAGCCCTTTGGGTGGCTCCTACAATGAGCAGTTCTTC. This codes for CASSPLGGSYNEQFF.

This clonotype was detected only a few times. The chain's CDR3 is CASSFGATNEKLFF. CDR3 in DNA: TGTGCCAGCAGTTTCGGGGCAACTAATGAAAAACTGTTTTTT. This rearrangement joins TRBV28 to TRBJ1-4, with D unclear. The V end was cut by 3 bases, the J end by 0 bases, with 5 bases between. Germline-derived CDR1 and CDR2 are MDHEN and SYDVKM. The CDR3 is made up of 14 amino acids.

The J gene is TRBJ2-3, the V gene TRBV20-1; D is possibly TRBD1 (5 bases). The CDR3 runs 15 residues. Trimming took off 2 bases at V and 0 bases at J, with 12 bases between the two ends. The germline gives CDR1 DFQATT, CDR2 SNEGSKA (reference sequence). In DNA form, the CDR3 reads TGCAGTGCTAGAAAGGACACGGCTAGCACAGATACGCAGTATTTT. Translating gives CSARKDTASTDTQYF.

This clonotype was detected many times. The rearrangement uses TRBV7-2 and TRBJ2-5; D is undetermined. Germline CDR1 SGHTA, CDR2 FQGNSA. Between the trimmed V and J ends, which lost 3 bases and 5 bases, there was a span of 16 bases. This CDR3 region has 15 residues. The chain's CDR3 is CASSLIWGGSETQYF. CDR3 DNA: TGTGCCAGCAGCTTGATCTGGGGTGGGTCGGAGACCCAGTACTTC.

This clonotype was recorded at least ten times. V is TRBV7-2 and J is TRBJ1-2; no clear D gene. The CDR3 is 13 amino acids. Germline V gene data show CDR1 as SGHTA and CDR2 as FQGNSA. The V and J ends lost 3 bases and 4 bases respectively, with 9 bases between them. This chain's CDR3 is CASSFEASYGYTF. The CDR3 coding sequence is TGTGCCAGCAGCTTTGAAGCCAGCTATGGCTACACCTTC.

This clonotype was found many times. As DNA, the CDR3 is TGTGCCAGCAGCTCCCCGGACAGGGGTTTTAGCAATCAGCCCCAGCATTTT. This encodes CASSSPDRGFSNQPQHF. V gene TRBV7-2 combines with J gene TRBJ1-5; 9 nucleotides match TRBD1. CDR1 and CDR2 from the germline V gene are SGHTA and FQGNSA. The CDR3 spans 17 residues. V was clipped by 4 bases and J by 0 bases; unmatched bases: 7. The whole variable domain, remainder taken from reference TRBV7-2 and TRBJ1-5, is GAGVSQSPSNKVTEKGKDVELRCDPISGHTALYWYRQSLGQGLEFLIYFQGNSAPDKSGLPSDRFSAERTGGSVSTLTIQRTQQEDSAVYLCASSSPDRGFSNQPQHFGDGTRLSIL.

V and J are TRBV29-1 and TRBJ2-7; D is possibly TRBD2 (5 bases). CDR1 and CDR2 from the germline V gene are SQVTM and ANQGSEA. V shed 5 bases and J shed 1 base, with 15 bases lying between them. The CDR3 runs 14 residues. The CDR3 nucleotides read TGCAGCGTTAATCCACCCGGGAATTCCTACGAGCAGTACTTC. It translates to CSVNPPGNSYEQYF.

The chain recombines TRBV5-1 with TRBJ2-5, with 9 bases lining up with TRBD1. The CDR3 runs 15 residues. Germline V lookup: CDR1 SGHRS, CDR2 YFSETQ. The V segment lost 0 bases and the J segment 5 bases; nucleotides outside the gene matches: 5. CDR3 nucleotide sequence: TGCGCCAGCAGCTTGGAGGACAGGGGTGAGGAGACCCAGTACTTC. Its translation is CASSLEDRGEETQYF.